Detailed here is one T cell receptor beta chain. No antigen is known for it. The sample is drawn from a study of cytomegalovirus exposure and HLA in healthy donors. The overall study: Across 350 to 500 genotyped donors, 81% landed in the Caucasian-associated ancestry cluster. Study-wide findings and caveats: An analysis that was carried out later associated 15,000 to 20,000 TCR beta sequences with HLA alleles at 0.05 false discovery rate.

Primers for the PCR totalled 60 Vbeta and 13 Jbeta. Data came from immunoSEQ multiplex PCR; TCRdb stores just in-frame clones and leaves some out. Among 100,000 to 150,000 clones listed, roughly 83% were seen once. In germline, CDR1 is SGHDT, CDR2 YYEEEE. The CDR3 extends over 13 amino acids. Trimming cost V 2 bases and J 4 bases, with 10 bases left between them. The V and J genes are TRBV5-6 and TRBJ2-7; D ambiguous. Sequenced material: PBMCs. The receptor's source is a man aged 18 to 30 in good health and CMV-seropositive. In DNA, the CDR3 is TGTGCCAGCAGCTTAGGTAGCAGTTACGAGCAGTACTTC. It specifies CASSLGSSYEQYF.